This T cell receptor (beta chain) was profiled in a study of blood T cell repertoires in COVID-19. Here immunoSEQ multiplex PCR was the method, and the copy in TCRdb shows in-frame clones only, minus some. The repertoire holds 200,000 to 250,000 clones, with around 90% as singletons. Sequenced input: peripheral blood. The sequence was obtained from a man in his late teens or twenties with active or convalescent COVID-19.

CDR3 bases: TGTGCCAGCAGTGGGGACAGGGTCTACGAGCAGTACTTC. This sequence encodes CASSGDRVYEQYF. The V gene is TRBV2, the J gene TRBJ2-7, with 9 nucleotides matching TRBD1. The V gene end was trimmed by 4 bases and the J gene end by 3 bases; junction bases not matched to a gene: 1. Germline V gene sequence: CDR1 SNHLY, CDR2 FYNNEI. The CDR3 totals 13 residues.